This TCR beta chain was sequenced during a study of T-cell memory formation after mild COVID-19 (dated by TCRdb to the early 2020s). Concerning the study at large: TCR sequence clusters from the two donors were found to be largely donor specific. T-cell clones expanding and contracting after mild COVID-19 in a couple of donors were tracked by longitudinal TCRalpha and TCRbeta repertoire sequencing. Two young, previously healthy adult volunteers, one female and one male, were included in the cohort.

PBMCs were isolated by Ficoll-Paque density gradient centrifugation. The V end gives up 2 bases and the J end 1 base, leaving 3 bases in the junction not matched to a gene. The CDR3 contains 15 residues, cysteine and phenylalanine counted. Only the CDR3 portion is preserved as DNA: 45 bases, with reading frame beginning at the first base. With regard to this clonotype: Its antigen specificity is not known. The input lacks base qualities; no much larger clone sits a single base away.

The reads were generated on an Illumina NovaSeq 6000. TCRalpha and TCRbeta cDNA libraries were constructed by 5'RACE with constant-segment primers, with sample barcodes and unique molecular identifiers being introduced. Trizol reagent was used to extract RNA from every sample. The libraries were amplified in two PCR steps, and the second step added a second sample barcode and Illumina TruSeq adapters. Sequencing of libraries was performed on an Illumina NovaSeq with 2 x 150 bp paired-end reads. On the study's bioinformatics: Reads were demultiplexed and collapsed into UMI-guided consensus sequences with migec v1.2.7. With mixcr v2.1.11, UMI consensuses were aligned to TRA and TRB V and J templates and assembled into clonotypes. Clonotypes were classified as expanded or contracted when called significant by both edgeR and NoisET, with noise models trained on biological replicates. edgeR calls used a false discovery rate-adjusted p below 0.01 and a log2 fold-change threshold of 1. As an exploratory analysis of dynamics, max-normalized trajectories of the 1000 most abundant clonotypes were examined with PCA combined with hierarchical clustering. Each responding clone was given a CD4 or CD8 phenotype based on the CD4+ and CD8+ repertoires, which had been sequenced separately. TCRdb cleaned the public reads at Q25 with fastp, built clones with MiXCR and kept in-frame beta chains. Identical CDR3 protein sequences are pooled into one entry, listed with their most common genes and DNA. TCRdb, not the original authors, processed these V and J calls. The sample yields 300,000 to 350,000 distinct CDR3 sequences; 12% to 15% were counted once. The ten top clones hold about a fifth of the sample.

Broad study findings and their caveats: SARS-CoV-2 specificity was not confirmed for the second-wave clones peaking on day 37. Contracting CD4+ clones were found mainly in CM and EM memory subsets, while CD8+ clones were enriched in EMRA. Clones that contracted from day 15 to 85 showed balanced CD4/CD8 phenotypes, whereas a second wave of clones that expanded from day 15 to 37 leaned towards CD4+. Some responding clones were found in pre-infection memory, which suggests that pre-existing cross-reactive memory T cells took part in the SARS-CoV-2 response. The study included only a couple of mild cases, and larger cohorts that include severe cases with pre-infection samples were judged to be necessary.

The chain joins TRBV12-3 or TRBV12-4 to TRBJ2-3; 7 nucleotides in the junction match TRBD1. Specimen: PBMCs or a T cell subset sorted from them (not recorded which). The sequence was collected from a man between 18 and 35 years old who had mild COVID-19 (a few samples of this study predate the infection). The sample titles of this study are shuffled in the database, so cell type and time point are left out; the donor was told from shared clones. The CDR3 in this case is CASSLTTGGTDTQYF. The sequenced DNA is TGTGCCAGCAGTTTAACCACAGGGGGCACAGATACGCAGTATTTT.